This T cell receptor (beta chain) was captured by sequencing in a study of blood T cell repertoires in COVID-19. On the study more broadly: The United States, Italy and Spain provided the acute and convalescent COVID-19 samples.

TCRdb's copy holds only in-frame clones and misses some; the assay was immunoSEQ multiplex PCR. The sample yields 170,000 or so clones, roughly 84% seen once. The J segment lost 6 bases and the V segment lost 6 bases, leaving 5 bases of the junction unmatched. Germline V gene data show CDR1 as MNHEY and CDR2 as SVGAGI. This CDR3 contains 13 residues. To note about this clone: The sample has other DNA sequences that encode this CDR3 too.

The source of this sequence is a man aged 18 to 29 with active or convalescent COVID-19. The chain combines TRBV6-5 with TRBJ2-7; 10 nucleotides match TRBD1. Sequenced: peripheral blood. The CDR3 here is CASRRTGGGEQYF. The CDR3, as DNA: TGTGCCAGCAGAAGGACAGGGGGAGGCGAGCAGTACTTC.